This TCR beta chain emerged from a study of blood T cell repertoires in COVID-19. Study background: COVID-19 samples, acute and convalescent, were from the United States, Italy and Spain. PBMCs, B-cell-depleted T cells, or T cells provided the cDNA or gDNA that made up the material.

Method: immunoSEQ multiplex PCR; TCRdb's copy keeps in-frame clones and lacks some. The profile shows hundreds of thousands of clones, approximately 90% of them singletons. Specimen: peripheral blood. This receptor was identified in a man between 60 and 70 years old who had recovered from COVID-19.

The CDR3: CASSYFGADNEQFF. In DNA, the CDR3 is TGTGCCAGCAGTTACTTTGGGGCCGACAATGAGCAGTTCTTC. The chain couples TRBV6-5 to TRBJ2-1; a weak D match, TRBD1 (5 bases). Per germline, CDR1 MNHEY and CDR2 SVGAGI. Deletions cut 1 base from V and 5 bases from J, with 9 bases between. The CDR3 consists of 14 residues.